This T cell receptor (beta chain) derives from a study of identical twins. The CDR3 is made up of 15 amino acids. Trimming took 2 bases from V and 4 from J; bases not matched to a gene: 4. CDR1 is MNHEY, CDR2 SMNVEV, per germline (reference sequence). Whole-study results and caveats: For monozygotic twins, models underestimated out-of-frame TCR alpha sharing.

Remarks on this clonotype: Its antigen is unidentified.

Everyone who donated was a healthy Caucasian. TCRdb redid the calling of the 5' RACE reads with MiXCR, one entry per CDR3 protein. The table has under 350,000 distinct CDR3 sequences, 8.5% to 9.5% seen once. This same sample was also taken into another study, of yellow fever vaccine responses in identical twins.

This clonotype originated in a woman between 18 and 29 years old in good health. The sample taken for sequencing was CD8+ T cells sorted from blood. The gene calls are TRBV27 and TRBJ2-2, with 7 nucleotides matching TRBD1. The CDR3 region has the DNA TGTGCCAGCAGTTTACACAGGACAGGCACCGGGGAGCTGTTTTTT. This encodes CASSLHRTGTGELFF.